This paragraph covers one TCR beta chain sequence. J lost 4 bases, V lost 5 bases, and 3 bases had no gene match. CDR3 length: 13 residues. CDR1 and CDR2 from the germline V gene are MNHEY and SVGEGT. This entry comes from a study of blood T cell repertoires in COVID-19. Clones were sequenced by immunoSEQ multiplex PCR, and TCRdb holds only the in-frame ones, with some missing. The sample contains about 86,000 clones, approximately 87% of which appear only once. Sequenced sample: peripheral blood. The receptor was isolated from a human donor in a cohort sampled during active COVID-19. The rearrangement joins TRBV6-2 or TRBV6-3 to TRBJ1-1, with 8 nucleotides matching TRBD1. The CDR3 nucleotides read TGTGCCAGCAGTCTCGGACAGGGCACTGAAGCTTTCTTT. This encodes CASSLGQGTEAFF.